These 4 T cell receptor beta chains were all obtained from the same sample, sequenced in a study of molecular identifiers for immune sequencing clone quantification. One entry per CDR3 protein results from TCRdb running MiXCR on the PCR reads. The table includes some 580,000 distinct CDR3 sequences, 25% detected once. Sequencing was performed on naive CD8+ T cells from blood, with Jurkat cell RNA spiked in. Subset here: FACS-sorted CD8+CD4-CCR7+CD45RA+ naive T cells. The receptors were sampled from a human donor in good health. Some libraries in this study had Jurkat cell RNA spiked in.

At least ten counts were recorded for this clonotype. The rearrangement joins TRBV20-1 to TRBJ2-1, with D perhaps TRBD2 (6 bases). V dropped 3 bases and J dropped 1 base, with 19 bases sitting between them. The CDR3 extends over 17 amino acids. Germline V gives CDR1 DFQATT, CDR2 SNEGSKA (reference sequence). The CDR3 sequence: CSARSSRAGPSYNEQFF. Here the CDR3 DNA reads TGCAGTGCTAGGTCCTCTCGGGCGGGGCCGTCCTACAATGAGCAGTTCTTC.

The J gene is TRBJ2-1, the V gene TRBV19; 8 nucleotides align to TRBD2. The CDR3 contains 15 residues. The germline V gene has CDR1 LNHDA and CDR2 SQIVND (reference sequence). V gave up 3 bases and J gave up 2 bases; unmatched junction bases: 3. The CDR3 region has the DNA TGTGCCAGTAGTATGGGTAGCGGGGCCTACAATGAGCAGTTCTTC. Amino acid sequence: CASSMGSGAYNEQFF.

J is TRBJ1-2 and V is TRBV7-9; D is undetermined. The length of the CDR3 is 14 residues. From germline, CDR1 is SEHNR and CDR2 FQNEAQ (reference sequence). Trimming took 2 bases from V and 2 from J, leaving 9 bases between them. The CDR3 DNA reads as TGTGCCAGCAGCTTATCTGGGTACAACTATGGCTACACCTTC. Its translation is CASSLSGYNYGYTF.

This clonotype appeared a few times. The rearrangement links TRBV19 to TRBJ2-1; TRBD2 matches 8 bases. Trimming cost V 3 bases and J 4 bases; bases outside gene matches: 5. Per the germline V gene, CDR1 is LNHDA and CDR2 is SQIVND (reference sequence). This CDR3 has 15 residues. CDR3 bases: TGTGCCAGTAGTATGTTAGGCGGGGGGTACAATGAGCAGTTCTTC. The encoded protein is CASSMLGGGYNEQFF.